This TCR beta chain was sequenced during a study of CD8+ T cells in alopecia areata. Study-wide background: The study gave treated patients oral tofacitinib at 5 to 10 mg twice daily. Findings and caveats of the study: Higher clonality than in normal scalp was seen in lesional scalp, especially alopecia totalis/universalis.

Sampling of alopecia areata patients yielded lesional scalp punch biopsies as well as peripheral blood. Sorted out of PBMCs were CD4+ T cells and CD8+ T cells. As for this clone: The antigen is not known.

Extracted from the samples, RNA was reverse transcribed into cDNA to serve as the sequencing template. Data came from immunoSEQ multiplex PCR; TCRdb stores just in-frame clones and leaves some out. Of about 180,000 clones in the sample, 67% were seen once. V trimming: 6 bases; J trimming: 2 bases; junction bases outside the gene matches: 3. This CDR3 spans 13 amino acids. Germline V gene lookup returns CDR1 MNHNY and CDR2 SVGAGI (reference sequence). The TCR sequence derives from a human donor with alopecia areata. The chain recombines TRBV6-6 with TRBJ2-5; 7 bases map to TRBD1. The source was CD8+ T cells sorted from blood, collected at week 0. This chain's CDR3 is CASSQGQQETQYF. CDR3 bases: TGTGCCAGCAGCCAGGGACAGCAAGAGACCCAGTACTTC.